These 8 T cell receptor beta chains were sequenced from one sample in a study of technical replicates of blood from several donors. Sequencing used immunoSEQ multiplex PCR; TCRdb keeps in-frame clones, though not all of them. Of 59,000 or so clones in the sample, around 95% were seen once. The material sequenced was PBMCs. The source of these receptors is a human donor in good health. Some clones in this sample may be carry-over from other donors' samples.

This clone was counted only a few times. The chain combines TRBV29-1 with TRBJ1-2; maybe TRBD1 (5 bases). Germline-derived CDR1 and CDR2 are SQVTM and ANQGSEA. V was cut by 1 base and J by 3 bases, with 12 bases left in between. The CDR3 runs to 14 residues. The CDR3 DNA reads TGCAGCGTTGAAGGGAGGGGTAGATACTATGGCTACACCTTC. Translated, it gives CSVEGRGRYYGYTF.

This rearrangement joins TRBV4-2 to TRBJ1-1; maybe TRBD1 (5 bases). This CDR3 is built from 16 residues. V gave up 1 base and J gave up 2 bases, with 14 bases separating them. CDR1 LGHNA and CDR2 YNFKEQ come from the germline V gene. The CDR3 protein is CASSQVTGGTNTEAFF. CDR3 DNA sequence: TGTGCCAGCAGCCAAGTTACGGGGGGAACCAACACTGAAGCTTTCTTT.

This clone was seen only once. The gene calls are TRBV2 and TRBJ1-5; tentatively, D is TRBD1 (5 bases). The germline V gene encodes CDR1 SNHLY and CDR2 FYNNEI. Trimming removed 1 base from V and 9 bases from J, with 10 bases in between. This CDR3 spans 13 amino acids. CDR3 nucleotides: TGTGCCAGCAGTGAAGGAGAAGGGGTGCCCCAGCATTTT. Residues: CASSEGEGVPQHF.

The V call is TRBV15, the J call TRBJ1-5; possible D gene TRBD1, 5 bases. This CDR3 has 17 amino acids. Trimming took 1 base from V and 0 from J, leaving 13 bases between them. CDR1 LNHNV and CDR2 YYDKDF come from the germline V gene (reference sequence). CDR3 sequence reads: CATSRVGGADSNQPQHF. CDR3 nucleotides: TGTGCCACCAGCAGAGTAGGAGGGGCGGATAGCAATCAGCCCCAGCATTTT.

The rearrangement uses TRBV27 and TRBJ1-1; possibly TRBD1 for D (6 bases). The CDR3 is made up of 13 amino acids. The germline CDR1 and CDR2 sequences are MNHEY and SMNVEV (reference sequence). The V end lost 9 bases, the J end lost 1 base, and 12 bases lay between the germline ends. This CDR3 reads CASVGQWNTEAFF. CDR3 bases: TGTGCCAGTGTCGGACAGTGGAACACTGAAGCTTTCTTT.

This clone was found once. The rearrangement links TRBV9 to TRBJ2-3; 10 positions match TRBD2. The germline V gene has CDR1 SGDLS and CDR2 YYNGEE. The CDR3 spans 17 residues. The V and J ends lost 10 bases and 0 bases, in that order; junction bases with no gene match: 14. The CDR3 here is CASGGRTSGKSTDTQYF. The CDR3 nucleotides read TGTGCCTCCGGGGGGAGGACTAGCGGAAAGAGCACAGATACGCAGTATTTT.

The V gene is TRBV6-5, the J gene TRBJ2-7; D is perhaps TRBD2 (5 bases). The CDR3 extends over 14 amino acids. Germline loops: CDR1 MNHEY, CDR2 SVGAGI. Trimming removed 7 bases at V and 7 bases at J, with 20 bases between. The CDR3 DNA is TGTGCCAGCAACCCTCGGAATAGCGCTCGGGAGCAGTACTTC. This encodes CASNPRNSAREQYF.

As for this clone: The junction departs from the called germline gene at one end, perhaps through a read error. The CDR3 coding sequence is TGCGCCAGCAGCCTCCTCGGGACAGAGAACTCTGAAGCTTTCTTT. Encoded protein: CASSLLGTENSEAFF. The rearrangement links TRBV5-1 to TRBJ1-1; 7 bases fit TRBD1. Germline CDR1 reads SGHRS; CDR2 reads YFSETQ. The CDR3 covers 15 residues. Supplemented by reference TRBV5-1 and TRBJ1-1, the full variable domain reads KAGVTQTPRYLIKTRGQQVTLSCSPISGHRSVSWYQQTPGQGLQFLFEYFSETQRNKGNFPGRFSGRQFSNSRSEMNVSTLELGDSALYLCASSLLGTENSEAFFGQGTRLTVV.